Included here is one TCR beta chain sequence, with context. The protocol was immunoSEQ multiplex PCR, while the TCRdb copy is restricted to in-frame clones and leaves out a portion. The sample shows over 150,000 clones, about 86% of them seen only once. The data derive from a study of blood T cell repertoires in COVID-19. Germline V gene sequence: CDR1 MGHRA, CDR2 YSYEKL. The V end lost 4 bases, the J end lost 4 bases, and 19 bases lay between the germline ends. The length of the CDR3 is 16 residues. Sample: peripheral blood. The chain recombines TRBV4-1 with TRBJ2-5; tentatively, D is TRBD2 (6 bases). The receptor's source is a middle-aged man with active or convalescent COVID-19. DNA of the CDR3: TGCGCCAGCAGCCCGGCACCGGGACTCACCGGAGAGACCCAGTACTTC. It yields the protein CASSPAPGLTGETQYF.